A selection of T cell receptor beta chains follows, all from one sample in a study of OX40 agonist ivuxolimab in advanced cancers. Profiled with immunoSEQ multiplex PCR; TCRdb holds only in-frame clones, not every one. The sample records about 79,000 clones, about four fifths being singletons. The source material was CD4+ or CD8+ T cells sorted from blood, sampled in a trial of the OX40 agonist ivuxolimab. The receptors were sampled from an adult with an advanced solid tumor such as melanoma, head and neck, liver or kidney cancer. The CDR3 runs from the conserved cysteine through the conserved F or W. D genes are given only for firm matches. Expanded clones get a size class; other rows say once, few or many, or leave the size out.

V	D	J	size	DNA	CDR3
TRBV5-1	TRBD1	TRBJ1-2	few	TGCGCCAGCAGCCTCTCCGGACAGGGCAACTATGGCTACACCTTC	CASSLSGQGNYGYTF
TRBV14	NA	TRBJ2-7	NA	TGTGCCAGCAGCCAATGGGGTAAGAACGAGCAGTACTTC	CASSQWGKNEQYF
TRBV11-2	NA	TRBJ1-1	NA	TGTGCCAGCAGCCCCTTGGACAGGAACACTGAAGCTTTCTTT	CASSPLDRNTEAFF
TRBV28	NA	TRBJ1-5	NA	TGTGCCAGCAGTTTGGCTGCAGGGTCCAATCAGCCCCAGCATTTT	CASSLAAGSNQPQHF
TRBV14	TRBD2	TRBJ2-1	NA	TGTGCCAGCAGCGAACGACTAGCGAGCGAGCAGTTCTTC	CASSERLASEQFF
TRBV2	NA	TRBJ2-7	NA	TGTGCCAGCAGTGCCCCGACTGTAGAGAGGACCTACGAGCAGTACTTC	CASSAPTVERTYEQYF
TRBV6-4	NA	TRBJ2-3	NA	TGTGCCAGCAGTTCGACAGGCACAGATACGCAGTATTTT	CASSSTGTDTQYF
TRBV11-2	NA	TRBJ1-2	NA	TGTGCCAGCAGCTTAGGGGTTTCGGGGGGCTACACCTTC	CASSLGVSGGYTF
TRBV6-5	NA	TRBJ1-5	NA	TGTGCCAGCAGCGTCCGGGCCTCTCGGCATCAGCCCCAGCATTTT	CASSVRASRHQPQHF
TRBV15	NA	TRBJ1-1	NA	TGTGCCACCAGCAGAGGACAGAACACTGAAGCTTTCTTT	CATSRGQNTEAFF
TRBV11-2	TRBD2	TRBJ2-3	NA	TGTGCCAGCAGCTTAACCTTTACACCGGGACTAGCTAGGACAGATACGCAGTATTTT	CASSLTFTPGLARTDTQYF
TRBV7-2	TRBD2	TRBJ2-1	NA	TGTGCCAGCAGCCAACTAGCGGGGTCCTACAATGAGCAGTTCTTC	CASSQLAGSYNEQFF
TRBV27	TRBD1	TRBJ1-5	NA	TGTGCCAGCAGCCTTACCGGAGGGGGCCATCAGCCCCAGCATTTT	CASSLTGGGHQPQHF
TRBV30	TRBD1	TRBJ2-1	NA	TGTGCCTGGAACCGATGGACAGGGGAAGACAATGAGCAGTTCTTC	CAWNRWTGEDNEQFF
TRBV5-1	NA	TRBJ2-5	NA	TGCGCCAGCAGCTTATCCGGGACACTTAAAGAGACCCAGTACTTC	CASSLSGTLKETQYF
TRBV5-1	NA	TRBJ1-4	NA	TGCGCCAGCAGCTTGATGGGGTTGGGGGCAACTAATGAAAAACTGTTTTTT	CASSLMGLGATNEKLFF
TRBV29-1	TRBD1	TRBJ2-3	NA	TGCAGCGTTGAAGGACAGGGGGAAGATACGCAGTATTTT	CSVEGQGEDTQYF
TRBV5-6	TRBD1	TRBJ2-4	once	TGTGCCAGCAGCTTGGAGGGGACAGTCCTAGCCAAAAACATTCAGTACTTC	CASSLEGTVLAKNIQYF
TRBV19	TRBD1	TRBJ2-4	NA	TGTGCCAGTAGCCTTCCGGGACAGGGCCAAAACATTCAGTACTTC	CASSLPGQGQNIQYF
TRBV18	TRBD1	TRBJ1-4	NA	TGTGCCAGCTCACCAGGGGAACAGGGGAGAAAACTGTTTTTT	CASSPGEQGRKLFF
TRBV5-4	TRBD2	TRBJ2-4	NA	TGTGCCAGCAGCCCAGGACTAGCGGGGGCCCAAAGCATTCAGTACTTC	CASSPGLAGAQSIQYF
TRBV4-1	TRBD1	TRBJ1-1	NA	TGCGCCAGCAGCCTCGACAGGGTGGGGAACACTGAAGCTTTCTTT	CASSLDRVGNTEAFF
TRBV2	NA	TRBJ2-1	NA	TGTGCCGGAACCCCAGGGAGCTCCTACAATGAGCAGTTCTTC	CAGTPGSSYNEQFF
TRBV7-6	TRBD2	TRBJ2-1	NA	TGTGCCAGCAGCCCTCGGGGGGGCTATACGGAGGAGCAGTTCTTC	CASSPRGGYTEEQFF
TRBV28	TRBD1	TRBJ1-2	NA	TGTGCCAGCAGTTCGACAGGGGAACCTCGCTATGGCTACACCTTC	CASSSTGEPRYGYTF
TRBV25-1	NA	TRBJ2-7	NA	TGTGCCAGCAGTGACAACATCTACGAGCAGTACTTC	CASSDNIYEQYF
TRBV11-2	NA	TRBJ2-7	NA	TGTGCCAGCAGCCAAAACAGGGCCCTCGACGAGCAGTACTTC	CASSQNRALDEQYF
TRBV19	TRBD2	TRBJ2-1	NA	TGTGCCAGTTGTTCCGGGACTAGCGGAGACAATGAGCAGTTCTTC	CASCSGTSGDNEQFF
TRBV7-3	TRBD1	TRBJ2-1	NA	TGTGCCAGCAGCCCCGGGACAGACAATGAGCAGTTCTTC	CASSPGTDNEQFF
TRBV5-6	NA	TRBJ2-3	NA	TGTGCCAGCAGCTTGGCGGGCGACCTGACGAACACAGATACGCAGTATTTT	CASSLAGDLTNTDTQYF
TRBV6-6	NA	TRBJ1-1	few	TGTGCCAGCACCCCGCGGAGGGGTCGGGGGCACACTGAAGCTTTCTTT	CASTPRRGRGHTEAFF
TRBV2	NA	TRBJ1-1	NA	TGTGCCAGCAGTGAAAGGGGGATGAACACTGAAGCTTTCTTT	CASSERGMNTEAFF
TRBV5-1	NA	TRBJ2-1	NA	TGCGCCAGCAGCTTGCTCACGGGAGAATACAATGAGCAGTTCTTC	CASSLLTGEYNEQFF
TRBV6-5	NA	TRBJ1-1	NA	TGTGCCAGCAGTTACTCGCCAGGGTCGAACACTGAAGCTTTCTTT	CASSYSPGSNTEAFF
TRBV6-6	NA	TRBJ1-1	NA	TGTGCCAGCAGTTTCTCGGGACGGATGAACACTGAAGCTTTCTTT	CASSFSGRMNTEAFF
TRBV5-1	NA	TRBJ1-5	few	TGCGCCAGCAGCAAGGACAGTCACAATCAGCCCCAGCATTTT	CASSKDSHNQPQHF
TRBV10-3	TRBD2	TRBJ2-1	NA	TGTGCCATCAGTGAGTGGACTAGCGGGGCGAATGAGCAGTTCTTC	CAISEWTSGANEQFF
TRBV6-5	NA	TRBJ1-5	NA	TGTGCCAGCAGTTACTCGATGTCGGGCCATCAGCCCCAGCATTTT	CASSYSMSGHQPQHF
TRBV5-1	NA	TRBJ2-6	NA	TGCGCCAGCAGCTTGGTCGGGGGAGCTGGGGCCAACGTCCTGACTTTC	CASSLVGGAGANVLTF
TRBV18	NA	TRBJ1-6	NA	TGTGCCAGCTCATCAACAGAGGGATCGGGGATCGGCTCACCCCTCCACTTT	CASSSTEGSGIGSPLHF
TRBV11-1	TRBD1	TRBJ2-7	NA	TGTGCCAGCAGCCCCCGGGACAGGGAAGGCGAGCAGTACTTC	CASSPRDREGEQYF
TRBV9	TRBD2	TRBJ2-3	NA	TGTGCCAGCAGCGTCTCCCCCTTTAGCGGGGGCCCGCAAGCAGATACGCAGTATTTT	CASSVSPFSGGPQADTQYF
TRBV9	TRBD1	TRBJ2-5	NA	TGTGCCAGCAGCGCTCAGACAGGGCTAGGGACCCAGTACTTC	CASSAQTGLGTQYF
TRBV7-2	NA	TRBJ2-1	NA	TGTGCCAGCAGCACCCGAGCCATGGGGTTTGGTGAGCAGTTCTTC	CASSTRAMGFGEQFF
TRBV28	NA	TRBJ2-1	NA	TGTGCCAGCAGTTCACCCGCGGGACAGTCTAAGAAGCAGTTCTTC	CASSSPAGQSKKQFF
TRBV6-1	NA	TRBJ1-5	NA	TGTGCCAGCAGTGAAGCTCTACAGGGCAATCAGCCCCAGCATTTT	CASSEALQGNQPQHF
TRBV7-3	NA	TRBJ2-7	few	TGTGCCAGCAGCGTACAGGGGGGGAACGAGCAGTACTTC	CASSVQGGNEQYF